This T cell receptor (beta chain) was captured in a study of PD-L1 blockade in urothelial cancer (TCRdb year 2017). Background on the whole study: All patients started therapy in the mid-2010s and received atezolizumab 1,200 mg intravenously every 3 weeks. Patients had an ECOG performance status of 0 or 1 and had received between 0 and 3 prior chemotherapy regimens. Durable clinical benefit meant progression-free survival longer than 6 months, and TCR features were also tested against progression-free and overall survival. Pretreatment blood TCR-seq was available for around 29 patients, at least one posttreatment blood collection was obtained for some 24 patients, and tumor TCR-seq was available for some 24 patients. Blood samples yielded a median of approximately 150,000 T cells and more than 80,000 unique TCRs, with median clonality 0.080. Roughly ten patients achieved durable clinical benefit and around 19 did not. About nine tenths of the roughly 29 patients were identified as males with urothelial cancer of bladder origin, and a prior smoking history was reported by 18 of 29 patients. Blood samples were analyzed at two time points: 3 weeks after treatment start (second dose) and 6 weeks after treatment start. In the same patients, pretreatment tumors underwent whole exome sequencing and RNA sequencing in addition to TCR sequencing. Somatic, immune and clinical correlates of response to PD-L1 blockade with atezolizumab in urothelial cancer were the focus of an exploratory multi-omic analysis. Pretreatment tumor samples, along with matched peripheral blood serially collected before and after atezolizumab treatment, were subjected to TCR sequencing.

What the research found in general, with its limitations: Because the sample size was small (n = 29) and many of the analyses were exploratory, the results are meant to be hypothesis-generating. Improved progression-free and overall survival was associated with having pretreatment peripheral blood TCR clonality below the median. Greater expansion of tumor-associated TCR clones in peripheral blood 3 weeks after the start of treatment was observed in patients with durable benefit (n of about 21, p = 0.022).

In light of the paper, this sample's time point label describes: peripheral blood 6 weeks after treatment start. The cohort included 29 patients with locally advanced or metastatic urothelial carcinoma who were treated at Memorial Sloan Kettering on a trial protocol. Peripheral blood mononuclear cells were collected from each patient pretreatment and during treatment, giving between 1 and 8 total time points per patient. The Qiagen DNeasy Blood extraction kit was used to purify genomic DNA from total PBMCs and from tumor samples. PBMCs were collected pretreatment and during treatment, and were isolated and stored as previously described. The CDR1 and CDR2 encoded by the germline V gene are SGHDT and YYEEEE. The V end gives up 4 bases and the J end 7 bases, leaving 5 bases in the junction not matched to a gene. The CDR3 goes from the cysteine to the phenylalanine over 14 residues. Only the CDR3 portion is preserved as DNA: 42 bases, with reading frame beginning at the first base.

About this clone itself: No cognate antigen has been identified for it. No base quality information exists; no much larger clone differs at one position.

Synthetic TCR analog templates were spiked into each PCR so that absolute template abundance could be estimated from read counts. Using the immunoSEQ assay, TCRbeta CDR3 regions were amplified from genomic DNA with bias-controlled V and J gene primers. Sequencing of rearranged TCRbeta segments was done at approximately 20X coverage. Per the source publication's procedure: Sequencing errors were corrected by clustering and CDR3s were annotated against IMGT to assign V, D and J genes. Out-of-frame and stop-codon sequences were excluded, and only productive TCRbeta rearrangements were used in downstream analyses. Clonality was computed as one minus Shannon entropy normalized by the log of the number of unique productive sequences. Clones differing between time points or between blood and tumor were identified by Fisher's exact test with Benjamini-Hochberg correction at adjusted p below 0.01. Held by TCRdb, this immuneACCESS table contains in-frame sequences only and omits some clones. Under half of the omission traces to an unresolved V gene where checked; the cause of the rest is unknown. V and J calls and clone size are as listed in that table; D and trimming were resolved from the DNA. This sample gives about 110,000 clones in total; around 90% of them show up just once. The top ten clones comprise about 4% of the sample.

The V and J segments used are TRBV5-6 and TRBJ2-2, and TRBD2 aligns with 9 junction nucleotides. The sequencing used PBMCs, collected around atezolizumab (anti-PD-L1) treatment. The receptor comes from a man aged 60 to 69 with urothelial cancer. The DNA sequence follows: TGTGCCAGCAGCCCGGGACTAGCTTTCGGGGAGCTGTTTTTT. It is translated as CASSPGLAFGELFF.